This T cell receptor (beta chain) was obtained from a study of tissue T cells after allogeneic stem cell transplantation. At the level of the study: Pathologist review favored tissue samples showing histologically apparent lymphocytes.

Germline loops: CDR1 WNHNN, CDR2 SYGVQD (reference sequence). V dropped 6 bases and J dropped 3; count of bases not matched to a gene: 5. This CDR3 spans 15 amino acids. Of note for this clone: Its antigen is unknown.

Produced via immunoSEQ multiplex PCR; TCRdb's table is partial and in-frame only. The table has a few thousand clones, around 80% seen once. Steroid-refractory graft-versus-host disease after allogeneic hematopoietic cell transplant qualified adults for prospective research-autopsy enrollment. GI sites, liver, skin and spleen were taken after median 9.75 post-mortem hours. General observations from the study: Which tissue TCRs were alloreactive or antigen-specific was not determined. Some clones might be persisting host cells.

J is TRBJ1-6 and V is TRBV10-1, with 7 bases that match TRBD1. Material: esophageal tissue, obtained at autopsy. The receptor was isolated from a male patient older than 55 with steroid-refractory graft-versus-host disease after an allogeneic stem cell transplant. Some T cells may be provided by the graft donor. CDR3 loop: CASRDREYYNSPLHF. CDR3 coding DNA: TGCGCCAGCAGAGACAGGGAGTACTATAATTCACCCCTCCACTTT.